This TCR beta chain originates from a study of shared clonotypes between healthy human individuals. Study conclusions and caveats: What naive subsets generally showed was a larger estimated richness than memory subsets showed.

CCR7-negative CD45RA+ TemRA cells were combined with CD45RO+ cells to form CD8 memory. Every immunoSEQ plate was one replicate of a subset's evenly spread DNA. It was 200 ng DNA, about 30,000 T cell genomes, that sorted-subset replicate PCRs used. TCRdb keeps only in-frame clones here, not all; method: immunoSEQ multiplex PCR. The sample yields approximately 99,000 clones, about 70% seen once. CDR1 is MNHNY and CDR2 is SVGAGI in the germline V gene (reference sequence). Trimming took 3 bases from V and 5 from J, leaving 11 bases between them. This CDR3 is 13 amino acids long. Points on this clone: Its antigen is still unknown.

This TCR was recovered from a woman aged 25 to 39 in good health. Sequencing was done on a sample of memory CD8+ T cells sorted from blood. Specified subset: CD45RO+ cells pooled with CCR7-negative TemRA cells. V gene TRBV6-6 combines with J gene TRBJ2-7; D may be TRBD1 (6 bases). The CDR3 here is CASSYTGTHEQYF. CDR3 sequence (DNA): TGTGCCAGCAGTTATACAGGGACCCACGAGCAGTACTTC.